Shown below are 30 T cell receptor beta chains from a single sample sequenced in a study of T cell changes during pregnancy in multiple sclerosis. The table came from immunoSEQ multiplex PCR; TCRdb's copy has only in-frame clones and leaves some out. The data contain fewer than 75,000 clones, around nine tenths of them singletons. Sequences were derived from CD8+ T cells from peripheral blood mononuclear cells, sampled before pregnancy. These receptors were taken from a female donor with multiple sclerosis, enrolled in a pregnancy study.

V usage is TRBV7-9 and J usage is TRBJ2-5, with D perhaps matching TRBD2 (6 bases). Germline CDR1 SEHNR, CDR2 FQNEAQ (reference sequence). CDR3 length: 15 amino acids. V was trimmed by 4 bases and J by 5 bases, leaving 17 bases between them. Written as DNA, the CDR3 is TGTGCCAGCAGCTCCGTTGGAGGGAGGAGGGAGACCCAGTACTTC. It translates to CASSSVGGRRETQYF.

CDR3 sequence: CASSGGSTYEQYF. The DNA of the CDR3 is TGTGCCAGCAGTGGAGGGTCAACCTACGAGCAGTACTTC. The chain combines TRBV6-1 with TRBJ2-7, with D possibly matching TRBD2 (5 bases). The CDR3 is made up of 13 amino acids. Germline V CDR1 and CDR2: MNHNS, SASEGT. V shed 4 bases and J shed 2 bases, with 9 bases lying between them.

Only one count was recorded for this clone. The V and J genes are TRBV7-9 and TRBJ2-7; TRBD2 aligns across 9 bases. Trimming took 5 bases from V and 0 from J; bases not matched to a gene: 8. From germline, CDR1 is SEHNR and CDR2 FQNEAQ (reference sequence). This CDR3 comprises 16 residues. The CDR3 bases are TGTGCCAGCAGCCCACCAGCGGGGGGTCGCTCCTACGAGCAGTACTTC. It yields the protein CASSPPAGGRSYEQYF.

The chain has TRBV2 and TRBJ2-2, with 7 nucleotides matching TRBD2. Per germline, CDR1 SNHLY and CDR2 FYNNEI. V gave up 10 bases and J gave up 2 bases; unmatched junction bases: 4. The CDR3 is 13 amino acids. Here the CDR3 DNA reads TGTGCCATCCCGACTAGCAACACCGGGGAGCTGTTTTTT. Translating gives CAIPTSNTGELFF. Drawing the rest from reference TRBV2 and TRBJ2-2, the complete variable domain is EPEVTQTPSHQVTQMGQEVILRCVPISNHLYFYWYRQILGQKVEFLVSFYNNEISEKSEIFDDQFSVERPDGSNFTLKIRSTKLEDSAMYFCAIPTSNTGELFFGEGSRLTVL.

The CDR3 sequence: CASSVGEGSPLHF. CDR3 DNA: TGTGCCAGCAGCGTAGGAGAGGGTTCACCCCTCCACTTT. V is TRBV9 and J is TRBJ1-6; D not certain. The CDR3 runs 13 residues. CDR1 is SGDLS, CDR2 YYNGEE, per germline. Trimming left V 0 bases short and J 9 bases short, with 7 bases between.

The chain links TRBV19 to TRBJ2-4, with unresolved D. Germline CDR1 LNHDA, CDR2 SQIVND (reference sequence). The CDR3 runs 15 residues. The V gene lost 1 base and the J gene lost 6 bases, with 13 bases spanning the gap. CDR3 coding DNA: TGTGCCAGTAGTATAGGGATGGCAGGCCTAAACATTCAGTACTTC. Translated, it gives CASSIGMAGLNIQYF.

The gene calls are TRBV13 and TRBJ2-1; tentatively, D is TRBD1 (6 bases). The V gene lost 5 bases and the J gene lost 10 bases, with 9 bases spanning the gap. The CDR3 spans 11 residues. The germline V gene encodes CDR1 PRHDT and CDR2 FYEKMQ (reference sequence). CDR3 loop: CASSPQGEQFF. The CDR3 bases are TGTGCCAGCAGCCCCCAGGGGGAGCAGTTCTTC.

This chain joins TRBV7-9 and TRBJ2-7; no clear D. Germline CDR1 and CDR2: SEHNR and FQNEAQ (reference sequence). V lost 5 bases and J lost 2, with 13 bases in between. CDR3 length: 14 amino acids. CDR3 nucleotide sequence: TGTGCCAGCAGCGCCCGGGTCGTACCCTACGAGCAGTACTTC. Translating gives CASSARVVPYEQYF.

This clone was seen a single time. The gene calls are TRBV6-1 and TRBJ2-7; perhaps TRBD1 as D (5 bases). This CDR3 has 14 amino acids. V gave up 2 bases and J gave up 4 bases, with 12 bases separating them. CDR1 MNHNS and CDR2 SASEGT come from the germline V gene. The CDR3 region has the DNA TGTGCCAGCAGTGAATCTGCAGGGTTGTACGAGCAGTACTTC. This encodes CASSESAGLYEQYF.

This rearrangement joins TRBV18 to TRBJ1-1; 7 bases agree with TRBD1. Germline lookup yields CDR1 KGHSH and CDR2 LQKENI. The CDR3 covers 17 residues. The ends lost 1 base at V and 0 bases at J; junction bases unmatched: 8. CDR3 loop: CASSPLRGRGMNTEAFF. DNA for the CDR3: TGTGCCAGCTCACCACTTAGGGGGCGAGGGATGAACACTGAAGCTTTCTTT. Full variable domain (remainder filled in from reference TRBV18 and TRBJ1-1): NAGVMQNPRHLVRRRGQEARLRCSPMKGHSHVYWYRQLPEEGLKFMVYLQKENIIDESGMPKERFSAEFPKEGPSILRIQQVVRGDSAAYFCASSPLRGRGMNTEAFFGQGTRLTVV.

V is TRBV19 and J is TRBJ2-7; maybe TRBD2 (6 bases). Trimming cost V 6 bases and J 4 bases, with 13 bases left between them. The CDR3 has 13 amino acids. The germline CDR1 and CDR2 sequences are LNHDA and SQIVND (reference sequence). CDR3 in amino acids: CASSGGRGYEQYF. For the CDR3, the DNA is TGTGCCAGTAGCGGGGGAAGAGGTTACGAGCAGTACTTC.

The chain employs TRBV6-5 and TRBJ2-2, with TRBD2 as a possible D gene (5 bases). Germline CDR1 reads MNHEY; CDR2 reads SVGAGI. The ends were cut back, 2 bases at V and 6 bases at J, with 16 bases in the middle. The CDR3 is 16 residues long. CDR3 amino acids: CASSYRGQDGAGELFF. The CDR3 DNA follows: TGTGCCAGCAGTTACCGCGGGCAGGATGGCGCCGGGGAGCTGTTTTTT.

This clone has more than one count but fewer than ten. CDR3 DNA: TGTGCCAGCAGTGAAATACGGGGAGGCCCCAATGAAAAACTGTTTTTT. Its translation: CASSEIRGGPNEKLFF. This rearrangement joins TRBV6-1 to TRBJ1-4; D is unresolved. Trimming left V 2 bases short and J 5 bases short, with 15 bases between. The CDR3 has 16 residues. From germline, CDR1 is MNHNS and CDR2 SASEGT.

The J gene is TRBJ2-5, the V gene TRBV4-2; perhaps TRBD1 as D (6 bases). There are 16 residues in the CDR3. Trimming shortened V by 1 base and J by 5 bases, and 17 bases separated the two germline ends. The germline gives CDR1 LGHNA, CDR2 YNFKEQ. For the CDR3, the DNA is TGTGCCAGCAGCCAAGGCGGTCAGGGGTCGGTGGAGACCCAGTACTTC. Its translation is CASSQGGQGSVETQYF.

The chain uses TRBV5-4 and TRBJ2-7, with 10 bases aligning to TRBD1. The CDR3 covers 16 residues. CDR1 is SGHNT and CDR2 is YYREEE in the germline V gene (reference sequence). With 3 bases clipped from V and 2 bases from J, the junction kept 8 bases outside the gene matches. CDR3 amino acids: CASSSWDRGNTYEQYF. The CDR3 DNA is TGTGCCAGCAGCTCCTGGGACAGGGGAAATACCTACGAGCAGTACTTC. The full variable domain, rest sourced from reference TRBV5-4 and TRBJ2-7, is ETGVTQSPTHLIKTRGQQVTLRCSSQSGHNTVSWYQQALGQGPQFIFQYYREEENGRGNFPPRFSGLQFPNYSSELNVNALELDDSALYLCASSSWDRGNTYEQYFGPGTRLTVT.

The chain recombines TRBV15 with TRBJ2-7; D is possibly TRBD1 (5 bases). This CDR3 has 15 amino acids. Trimming stripped 0 bases from V and 0 bases from J, with 9 bases between. Germline lookup yields CDR1 LNHNV and CDR2 YYDKDF (reference sequence). The CDR3 protein is CATSRDQGSSYEQYF. The DNA for the CDR3 is TGTGCCACCAGCAGAGATCAGGGAAGCTCCTACGAGCAGTACTTC.

The V gene is TRBV14, the J gene TRBJ2-7, with D unresolved. This CDR3 is built from 13 residues. Germline V gene sequence: CDR1 SGHDN, CDR2 FVKESK. Trimming stripped 2 bases from V and 5 bases from J, with 10 bases between. CDR3 sequence: CASSQSLSHEQYF. The CDR3 nucleotides are TGTGCCAGCAGCCAATCCCTCAGTCACGAGCAGTACTTC.

The chain links TRBV6-1 to TRBJ2-7, with 7 positions matching TRBD1. The V gene end was trimmed by 7 bases and the J gene end by 3 bases; junction bases not matched to a gene: 6. Germline CDR1 reads MNHNS; CDR2 reads SASEGT. There are 13 residues in the CDR3. The CDR3 sequence: CASTRDSYYEQYF. CDR3 sequence (DNA): TGTGCCAGCACCCGGGACAGCTACTACGAGCAGTACTTC.

The rearrangement links TRBV4-1 to TRBJ1-1; D is unresolved. This CDR3 has 14 amino acids. V lost 6 bases to trimming and J lost 3 bases, with 14 bases between them. CDR1 MGHRA and CDR2 YSYEKL come from the germline V gene. CDR3: CASREGTGYTEAFF. In DNA form, the CDR3 reads TGCGCCAGCAGAGAGGGCACGGGGTACACTGAAGCTTTCTTT.

The V gene is TRBV5-1, the J gene TRBJ1-1, with TRBD1 matching over 7 bases. The junction had 7 bases not matched to a gene; V was cut back by 4 bases and J by 4 bases. The CDR3 contains 14 residues. CDR1 is SGHRS, CDR2 YFSETQ, per germline. CDR3 DNA sequence: TGCGCCAGCAGCCGAGGGGGCGCGGGCACTGAAGCTTTCTTT. It is translated as CASSRGGAGTEAFF.

The chain uses TRBV12-5 and TRBJ2-1; D call uncertain. This CDR3 spans 15 amino acids. Trimming cost V 0 bases and J 1 base, with 7 bases left between them. Germline values: CDR1 LGHNT, CDR2 FRNRAP. As DNA, the CDR3 is TGTGCTAGTGGTTTGGTACCGGGTTCCTACAATGAGCAGTTCTTC. It yields the protein CASGLVPGSYNEQFF.

Only one count was recorded for this clone. The V call is TRBV7-9, the J call TRBJ1-4, with D perhaps TRBD1 (6 bases). Trimming left V 1 base short and J 8 bases short, with 11 bases between. CDR1 and CDR2 from the germline V gene are SEHNR and FQNEAQ (reference sequence). This CDR3 region has 14 residues. The CDR3 reads CASSLGRGNEKLFF. The CDR3 DNA follows: TGTGCCAGCAGCTTAGGCAGGGGTAACGAAAAACTGTTTTTT.

This chain connects TRBV27 to TRBJ2-2, with D unclear. Trimming shortened V by 10 bases and J by 1 base, and 7 bases separated the two germline ends. Germline CDR1 is MNHEY and CDR2 is SMNVEV (reference sequence). This CDR3 comprises 12 residues. The CDR3: CATRGNTGELFF. The CDR3 coding sequence is TGTGCCACAAGAGGGAACACCGGGGAGCTGTTTTTT.

This sequence joins TRBV13 and TRBJ1-1; 8 nucleotides match TRBD1. V gave up 3 bases and J gave up 6 bases; unmatched junction bases: 3. The V gene's germline CDR1 is PRHDT and CDR2 FYEKMQ (reference sequence). This CDR3 contains 13 residues. CDR3 nucleotides: TGTGCCAGCAGCTTGGGCAGGGGGCCTGAAGCTTTCTTT. Translating gives CASSLGRGPEAFF.

The chain carries TRBV5-5 and TRBJ1-2; D remains ambiguous. Looked up from germline, CDR1 is SGHKS and CDR2 is YYEKEE (reference sequence). The CDR3 length is 15 residues. V shed 2 bases and J shed 3 bases, with 14 bases lying between them. The CDR3 bases are TGTGCCAGCAGCTTAATGGACGGGATTGACTATGGCTACACCTTC. This encodes CASSLMDGIDYGYTF.

The chain links TRBV5-6 to TRBJ2-1; 16 bases are a match to TRBD2. Germline CDR1 SGHDT, CDR2 YYEEEE. The CDR3 has 17 amino acids. Germline trimming cut 2 bases from V and 2 bases from J; bases unmatched to any gene: 1. CDR3 nucleotide sequence: TGTGCCAGCAGCTTCGGGACTAGCGGGGGGGCCTACAATGAGCAGTTCTTC. Translated, it gives CASSFGTSGGAYNEQFF.

V is TRBV18 and J is TRBJ2-5; TRBD2 matches 10 bases. The CDR3 runs 17 residues. Germline V lookup: CDR1 KGHSH, CDR2 LQKENI. V lost 3 bases to trimming and J lost 0 bases; unmatched junction nucleotides: 7. The DNA of the CDR3 is TGTGCCAGCTCACCGGGGACTAGCGTGGGGTACCAAGAGACCCAGTACTTC. It encodes CASSPGTSVGYQETQYF.

The chain uses TRBV9 and TRBJ1-4; 7 bases align to TRBD1. The CDR3 has 15 residues. Losses at the gene ends were 4 bases for V and 4 bases for J; bases not matched to a gene: 7. CDR1 SGDLS and CDR2 YYNGEE come from the germline V gene. CDR3 DNA: TGTGCCAGCAGCACCGGGACAGAAAGTAATGAAAAACTGTTTTTT. Its translation: CASSTGTESNEKLFF.

This chain joins TRBV11-2 and TRBJ2-1, with 8 bases lining up with TRBD2. Germline V gene data show CDR1 as SGHAT and CDR2 as FQNNGV. This CDR3 is built from 16 residues. V lost 8 bases to trimming and J lost 8 bases; unmatched junction nucleotides: 17. DNA of the CDR3: TGTGCCAGCTCCCGGGAGGGGGGCTCTACAGCCCATGAGCAGTTCTTC. This codes for CASSREGGSTAHEQFF.

The chain uses TRBV6-1 and TRBJ1-4; 8 bases map to TRBD1. Trimming at V came to 4 bases and at J to 2 bases, leaving 6 bases not matched to a gene. The germline V gene encodes CDR1 MNHNS and CDR2 SASEGT. CDR3 length: 16 residues. This CDR3 is CASSVHRGLTNEKLFF. The CDR3 nucleotides are TGTGCCAGCAGTGTCCACAGGGGGTTGACTAATGAAAAACTGTTTTTT.